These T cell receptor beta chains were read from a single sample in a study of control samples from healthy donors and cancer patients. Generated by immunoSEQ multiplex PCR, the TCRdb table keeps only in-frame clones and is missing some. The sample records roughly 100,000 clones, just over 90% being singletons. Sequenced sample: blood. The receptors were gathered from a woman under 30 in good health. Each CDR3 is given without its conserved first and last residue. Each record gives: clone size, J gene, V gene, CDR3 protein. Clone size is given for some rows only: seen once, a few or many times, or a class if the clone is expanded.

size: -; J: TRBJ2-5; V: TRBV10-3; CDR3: AISHETEETQY
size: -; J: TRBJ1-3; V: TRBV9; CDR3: ASSVVGGGLPGGNTIY
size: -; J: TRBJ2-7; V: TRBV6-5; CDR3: ASRGTGGSYEQY
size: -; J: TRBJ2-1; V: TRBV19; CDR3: ASKGTGLNEQF
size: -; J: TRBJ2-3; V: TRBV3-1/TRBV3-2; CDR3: ASSARQGRTDTQY
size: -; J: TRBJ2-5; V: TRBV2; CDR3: ASNAEFQETQY
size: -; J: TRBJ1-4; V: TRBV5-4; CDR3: ASSFRTGSEKLF
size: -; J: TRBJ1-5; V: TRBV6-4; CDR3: ASSPDSNQPQH
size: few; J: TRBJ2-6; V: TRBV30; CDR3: AWITARSGANVLT
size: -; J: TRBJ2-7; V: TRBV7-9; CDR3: ASSPLQGRLEQY
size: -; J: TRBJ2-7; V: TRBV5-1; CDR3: ASSLGQGSYEQY
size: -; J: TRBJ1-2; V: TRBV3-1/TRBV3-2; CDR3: ASSQNRYGYT
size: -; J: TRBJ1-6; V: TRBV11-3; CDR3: ASSQSGTAGTTLH
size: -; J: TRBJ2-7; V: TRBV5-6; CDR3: ASSSQGFSGEQY
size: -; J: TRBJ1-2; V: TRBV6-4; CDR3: ASSREWGEYGYT
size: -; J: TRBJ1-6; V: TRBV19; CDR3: ASSPDHSRTLSGNSPLH
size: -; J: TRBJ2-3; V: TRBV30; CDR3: AWGTSGRSTDTQY
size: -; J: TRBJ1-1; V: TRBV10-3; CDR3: AITREGNTEAF
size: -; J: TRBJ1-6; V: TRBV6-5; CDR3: ASKPPGTGVSPLH
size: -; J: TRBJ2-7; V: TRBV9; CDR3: ASSLEDRYYEQY
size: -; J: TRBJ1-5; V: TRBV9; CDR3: ASSVDPGGNQPQH
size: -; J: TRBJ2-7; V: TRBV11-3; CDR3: ASSLVGFEQY
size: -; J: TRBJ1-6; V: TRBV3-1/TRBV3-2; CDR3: ASSPHEGLSYNSPLH
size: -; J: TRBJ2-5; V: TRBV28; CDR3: ASSEQGARRETQY
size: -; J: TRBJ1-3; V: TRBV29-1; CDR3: SVIEGISGNTIY
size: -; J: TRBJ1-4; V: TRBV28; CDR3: ASSLFTRTDNEKLF
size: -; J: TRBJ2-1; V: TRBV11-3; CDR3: ASSHRDTYNEQF
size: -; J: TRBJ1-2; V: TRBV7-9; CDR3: ASSLGQGADGYT
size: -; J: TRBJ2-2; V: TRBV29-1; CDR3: SVGSGTGELF
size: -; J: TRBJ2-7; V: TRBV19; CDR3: ASSTYRDVSEQY
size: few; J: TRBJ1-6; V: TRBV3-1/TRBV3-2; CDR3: ASSQGTGGGSPLH
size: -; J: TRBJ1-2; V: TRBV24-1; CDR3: ATSGNPWGDTSNYGYT
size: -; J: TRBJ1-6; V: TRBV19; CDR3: ASSIDLRNYNSPLH
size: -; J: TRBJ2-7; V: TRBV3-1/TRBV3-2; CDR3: ASSQFPASGGIYEQY
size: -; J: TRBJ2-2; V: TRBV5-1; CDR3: ASAKGESAGELF
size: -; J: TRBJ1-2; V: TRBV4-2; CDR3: ASSQARGPGTAGYGYT
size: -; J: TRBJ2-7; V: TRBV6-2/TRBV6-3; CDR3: ASSSDRGSYEQY
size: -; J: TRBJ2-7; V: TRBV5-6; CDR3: ASSLILSHEQY
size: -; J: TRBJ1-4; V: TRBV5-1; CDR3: ASSRRQGGEKLF
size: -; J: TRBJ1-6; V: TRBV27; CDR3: ASSLLTASYNSPLH
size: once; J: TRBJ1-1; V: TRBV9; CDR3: ASSKVALIGLNTEAF
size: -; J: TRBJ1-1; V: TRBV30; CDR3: AWSAGQGHRTEAF
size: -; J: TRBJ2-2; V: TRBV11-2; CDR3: ASLKDKNTGELF
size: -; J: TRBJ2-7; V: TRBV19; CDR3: ASSRLAGNYLEQY
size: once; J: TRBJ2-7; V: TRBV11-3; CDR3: ASSLETGRLWEQY
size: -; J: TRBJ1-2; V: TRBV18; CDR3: ASSPVPGQVGGYT
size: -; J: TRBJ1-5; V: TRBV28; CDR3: ASFDLGGNQPQH